This record concerns one TCR beta chain sequence. Its antigen remains undetermined. No much larger clonotype is one base removed from it; base qualities were not supplied. The collaborating institutions used their own protocols to collect whole blood in K2EDTA tubes. For TCRbeta analysis, collaborator samples were shipped as frozen whole blood, as isolated PBMCs, or as DNA extracted from either sample type. The immunoSEQ Assay, a bias-controlled multiplex PCR, was used to amplify TCRbeta CDR3 regions from genomic DNA. On the authors' methods: Nucleated cell counts per sample were estimated from amplification of reference gene primers within the assay. To quantify the absolute abundance of each unique TCRbeta CDR3 rearrangement, sequence reads were collapsed and filtered. Productive Simpson clonality was computed per sample as the square root of Simpson's diversity index over productive rearrangements. The clones in this table, taken by TCRdb from immuneACCESS, are in-frame only. Not every clone is retained; where verified, under half of the shortfall comes from an unresolved V gene, and the cause of the rest is unknown. The V and J calls and clone size come from that table; D and trimming were worked out from the DNA. The sample includes around 100,000 clones, with about four fifths observed a single time. The ten largest clones capture 24% of the sample.

This specimen belongs to a study of blood T cell repertoires in COVID-19 (dated by TCRdb to 2020 to 2022). The study in broad terms: Samples covering the acute and convalescent phases of COVID-19 were provided by collaborators in the United States, Italy and Spain. HLA class I and class II types, where available, came from metadata supplied by the sample provider rather than from assay-based typing. A freely available public database, intended as a resource for researchers studying the immune response to SARS-CoV-2, is where the repertoires were released. The prospective study material was composed of cDNA or gDNA derived from T cells, B-cell-depleted T cells, or PBMCs. The dataset comprised deeply sampled blood TCRbeta repertoires from subjects exposed to, actively infected with, or recovered from COVID-19. Samples came from the ongoing ImmuneRACE study (first 160 participants) plus 1,254 subjects from 6 global collaborators. Nearly every sample came with metadata listing a de-identified subject ID, COVID-19 status, age in years and sex.

Trimming takes 1 base off V and 10 bases off J; junction bases not matched to a gene: 14. Including cysteine and phenylalanine, the CDR3 has 16 amino acids. Left in the record is the CDR3 DNA by itself, 48 bases read in frame from the first base. Sequences SGHRS (CDR1) and YFSETQ (CDR2) are obtained from the germline V gene. Study-level results and caveats: The amount of clinical and demographic metadata varied by source and participant and was provided uncurated.

The sequence was collected from a human donor in a cohort sampled during active COVID-19. The chain employs TRBV5-1 and TRBJ2-1, with TRBD2 matching 7 junction bases. Sequencing was done on a sample of peripheral blood. The CDR3 sequence is CASSLSPRTSQGEQFF. The nucleotide sequence is given as TGCGCCAGCAGCTTGAGTCCAAGGACTAGTCAGGGAGAGCAGTTCTTC.